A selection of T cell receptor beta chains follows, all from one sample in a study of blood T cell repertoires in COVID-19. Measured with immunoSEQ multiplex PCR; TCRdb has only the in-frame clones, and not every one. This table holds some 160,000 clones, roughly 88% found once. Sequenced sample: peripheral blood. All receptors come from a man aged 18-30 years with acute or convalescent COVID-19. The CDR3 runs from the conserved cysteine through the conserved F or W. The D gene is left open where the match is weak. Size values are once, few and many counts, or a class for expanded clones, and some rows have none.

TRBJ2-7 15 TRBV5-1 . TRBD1 TGCGCCAGCAGCTTGGACGGGACAGACTACTACGAGCAGTACTTC CASSLDGTDYYEQYF
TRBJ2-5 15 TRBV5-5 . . TGTGCCAGCAGCTTGGCGGCAACAGGGTCGGAGACCCAGTACTTC CASSLAATGSETQYF
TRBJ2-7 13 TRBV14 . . TGTGCCAGCAGCCCAGCGAAGACTACCAAGCAGTACTTC CASSPAKTTKQYF
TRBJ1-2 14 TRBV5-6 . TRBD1 TGTGCCAGCAGCTGGAGGACAGGACTCTATGGCTACACCTTC CASSWRTGLYGYTF
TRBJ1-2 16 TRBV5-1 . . TGCGCCAGCAGCCAATTCCCCGGCGGGGCTAACTATGGCTACACCTTC CASSQFPGGANYGYTF
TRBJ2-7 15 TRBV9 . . TGTGCCAGCAGCGTAGAGGTAGGGGCGGTCTACGAGCAGTACTTC CASSVEVGAVYEQYF
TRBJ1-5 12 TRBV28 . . TGTGCCAGCAGTTCGACGGGTCAGCCCCAGCATTTT CASSSTGQPQHF
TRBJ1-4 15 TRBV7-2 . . TGTGCCAGCAGCCTCCAGGTTGCAACTAATGAAAAACTGTTTTTT CASSLQVATNEKLFF
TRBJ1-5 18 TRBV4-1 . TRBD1 TGCGCCAGCAGCCAAGTGTCCGGGACAGGGGAGAGCAATCAGCCCCAGCATTTT CASSQVSGTGESNQPQHF
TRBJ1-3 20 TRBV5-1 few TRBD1 TGCGCCAGCAGCTTGGGGGAGAACAGGGGGAGTCTCCGCTCTGGAAACACCATATATTTT CASSLGENRGSLRSGNTIYF
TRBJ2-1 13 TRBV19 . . TGTGCCAGTCGACCCAGGCCCTCCAATGAGCAGTTCTTC CASRPRPSNEQFF
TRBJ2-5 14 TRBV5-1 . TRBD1 TGCGCCAGCAGCTCGGGACAGGCCCAAGAGACCCAGTACTTC CASSSGQAQETQYF
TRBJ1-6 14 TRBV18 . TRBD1 TGTGCCAGCTCACCGTGGACAGGCGATTCACCCCTCCACTTT CASSPWTGDSPLHF
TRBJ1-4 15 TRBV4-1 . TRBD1 TGCGCCAGCAGCCCGGGACAGGGGTATACTGAAAAACTGTTTTTT CASSPGQGYTEKLFF
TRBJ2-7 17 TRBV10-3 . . TGTGCCCGCGGGGGGACAGATAATAAGAAGTGCTCCTACGAGCAGTACTTC CARGGTDNKKCSYEQYF
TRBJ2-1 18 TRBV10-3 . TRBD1 TGTGCCATCAGCGAAGGGGCCTGGGACAGGGCCGAGTTTGTTGAGCAGTTCTTC CAISEGAWDRAEFVEQFF
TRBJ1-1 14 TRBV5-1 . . TGCGCCAGCAGCGGAGCAGGGTGGGACACTGAAGCTTTCTTT CASSGAGWDTEAFF